One T cell receptor (beta chain) is described in this entry. What it recognizes is unknown. This sample was taken from a study of T cell repertoires in aging, cancer and after chemotherapy. As for the study in general: Patients with chronic lymphocytic leukemia were sampled before and after fludarabine- or bendamustine-based chemotherapy. Study conclusions and caveats: Compared with age-matched healthy donors, untreated hematological or solid cancer patients showed higher blood TCR clonality. In each cancer cohort, median generation probability increased across chemotherapy, suggesting thymic output rebounded. No conclusions about immunological memory after chemotherapy can be drawn from the repertoire data.

TRB rearrangements spanning V, D and J were amplified using mixed TRB-A/B primers. TCRdb recomputed calls from the multiplex PCR reads with MiXCR, one row per CDR3 protein. Counted here are approximately 1,300 distinct CDR3 sequences, about 60% occurring once; the ten biggest clones make up roughly 62%. TCR beta rearrangements were amplified from peripheral blood genomic DNA. This TCR came from a human donor with a blood cancer. Sequencing input: blood.

The DNA of the CDR3 is TGTGCCAGCAGTACGTACAGCACACCTAACTATGGCTACACCTTC. This sequence encodes CASSTYSTPNYGYTF. The V gene is TRBV6-5, the J gene TRBJ1-2; D not resolved. Germline V gene sequence: CDR1 MNHEY, CDR2 SVGAGI. The germline V and J ends were trimmed by 5 bases and 0 bases, with 13 bases remaining between them. CDR3 length: 15 amino acids.